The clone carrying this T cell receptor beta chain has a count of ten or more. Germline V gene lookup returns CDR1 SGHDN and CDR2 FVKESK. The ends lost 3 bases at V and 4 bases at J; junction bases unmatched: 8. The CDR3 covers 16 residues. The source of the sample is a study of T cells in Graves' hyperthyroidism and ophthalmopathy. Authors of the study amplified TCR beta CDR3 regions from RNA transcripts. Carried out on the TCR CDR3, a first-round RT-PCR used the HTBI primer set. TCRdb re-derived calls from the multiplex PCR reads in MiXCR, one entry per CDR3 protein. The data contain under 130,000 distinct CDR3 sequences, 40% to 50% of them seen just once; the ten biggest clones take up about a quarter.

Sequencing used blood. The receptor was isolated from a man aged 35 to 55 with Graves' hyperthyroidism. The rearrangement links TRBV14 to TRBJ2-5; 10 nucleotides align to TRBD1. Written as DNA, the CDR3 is TGTGCCAGCAGCCACTCCCTGACAGGGGGCGTAGAGACCCAGTACTTC. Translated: CASSHSLTGGVETQYF.